Each of the 5 T cell receptor beta chains below was sequenced from the same sample in a study of human T cells and chemical hapten exposure. This sample's time point: healthy volunteer bleed at 6 weeks. Total RNA was isolated from whole blood that had not been fractionated. TCRdb reprocessed the RACE reads with MiXCR, giving one entry per CDR3 protein. The sample records tens of thousands of distinct CDR3 sequences, around 3.4% being singletons. The source material was whole blood. These receptor sequences come from a human donor in good health. Some clones in this sample may be carry-over from other donors' samples.

This clonotype appeared many times. V is TRBV12-3 or TRBV12-4 and J is TRBJ2-3; 12 nucleotides line up with TRBD2. This CDR3 has 16 residues. The trim removed 2 bases at V and 4 bases at J, leaving 4 bases unmatched. The CDR3 reads CASSLSTSGSADTQYF. CDR3 bases: TGTGCCAGCAGTTTATCGACTAGCGGGAGTGCAGATACGCAGTATTTT.

This clonotype occurred many times. The chain recombines TRBV7-8 with TRBJ2-1; 12 bases align to TRBD2. The CDR3 is 16 residues long. Germline loops: CDR1 SGHVS, CDR2 FQNEAQ. The ends lost 5 bases at V and 4 bases at J; junction bases unmatched: 6. As DNA, the CDR3 is TGTGCCAGCAGCCTCCTAGCGGGAGGGCCGTACAATGAGCAGTTCTTC. It is translated as CASSLLAGGPYNEQFF. The variable domain in full, completed from reference TRBV7-8 and TRBJ2-1, reads GAGVSQSPRYKVAKRGQDVALRCDPISGHVSLFWYQQALGQGPEFLTYFQNEAQLDKSGLPSDRFFAERPEGSVSTLKIQRTQQEDSAVYLCASSLLAGGPYNEQFFGPGTRLTVL.

This clonotype was counted at least ten times. The chain has TRBV28 and TRBJ2-6; D gene ambiguous. CDR1 and CDR2 from the germline V gene are MDHEN and SYDVKM. Trimming removed 8 bases from V and 1 base from J, with 6 bases in between. The CDR3 covers 13 residues. The CDR3 DNA reads TGTGCCAGCTACCGTTCTGGGGCCAACGTCCTGACTTTC. Its protein is CASYRSGANVLTF.

V usage is TRBV24-1 and J usage is TRBJ2-5; D uncertain. Between the trimmed V and J ends, which lost 3 bases and 5 bases, there was a span of 9 bases. CDR3 length: 13 amino acids. The germline CDR1 and CDR2 sequences are KGHDR and SFDVKD. CDR3 sequence (DNA): TGTGCCACCAGTGATATATACGGGGAGACCCAGTACTTC. As protein: CATSDIYGETQYF.

There are many counts of this clonotype. The V gene is TRBV18, the J gene TRBJ1-2; TRBD1 matches at 8 bases. Trimming removed 2 bases from V and 8 bases from J; junction bases left unmatched: 7. CDR3 size: 14 residues. Germline V CDR1 and CDR2: KGHSH, LQKENI. The CDR3 protein is CASSPEGQADGYTF. Written as DNA, the CDR3 is TGTGCCAGCTCACCAGAGGGACAGGCCGACGGCTACACCTTC.